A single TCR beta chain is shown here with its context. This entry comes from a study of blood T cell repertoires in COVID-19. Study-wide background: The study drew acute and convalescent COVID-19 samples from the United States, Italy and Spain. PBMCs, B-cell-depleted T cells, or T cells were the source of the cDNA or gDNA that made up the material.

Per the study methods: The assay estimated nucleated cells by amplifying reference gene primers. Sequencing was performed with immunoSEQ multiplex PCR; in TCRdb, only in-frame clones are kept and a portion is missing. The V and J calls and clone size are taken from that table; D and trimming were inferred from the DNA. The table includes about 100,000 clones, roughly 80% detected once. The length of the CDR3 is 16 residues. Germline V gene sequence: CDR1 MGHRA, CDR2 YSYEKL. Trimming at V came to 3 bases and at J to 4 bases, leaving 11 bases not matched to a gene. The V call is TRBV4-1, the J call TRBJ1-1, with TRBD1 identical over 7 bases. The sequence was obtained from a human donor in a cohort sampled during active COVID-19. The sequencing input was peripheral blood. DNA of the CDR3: TGCGCCAGCAGCCAGTACAATACAGGGGTATCCACTGAAGCTTTCTTT. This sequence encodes CASSQYNTGVSTEAFF.